This T cell receptor beta chain was recorded in a study of OX40 agonist ivuxolimab in advanced cancers. Study in general: Prior checkpoint blockade (anti-PD-1, anti-PD-L1 or anti-CTLA-4) was permitted; under 50% had it.

With regard to this clone: Antigen specificity is unknown.

Germline loops: CDR1 SQVTM, CDR2 ANQGSEA. With V trimmed by 8 bases and J by 2 bases, 12 bases remained unmatched. This CDR3 spans 15 amino acids. Study-level results: At 0.1 to 3.0 mg/kg and by week 6, clonal expansion occurred in CD4+ and CD8+ blood T cells. Partial responders at 0.1-3.0 mg/kg had among the lowest clonal expansion.

The investigators sampled blood at baseline, at cycle 4 day 1, and at cycle 7 day 1. The repertoire was sequenced with immunoSEQ multiplex PCR; TCRdb's copy has only in-frame clones and lacks some. The table has around 70,000 clones, about 90% seen once. The J gene is TRBJ1-5, the V gene TRBV29-1; 7 positions match TRBD1. The TCR sequence derives from an adult with an advanced solid tumor such as melanoma, head and neck, liver or kidney cancer. Material: CD4+ or CD8+ T cells sorted from blood, obtained in a trial of the OX40 agonist ivuxolimab. CDR3 sequence: CSFTGQAGGNQPQHF. CDR3 nucleotide sequence: TGCAGCTTCACCGGACAGGCAGGGGGCAATCAGCCCCAGCATTTT.